These 15 T cell receptor beta chains were sequenced from one sample in a study of T cells in Graves' hyperthyroidism and ophthalmopathy. There were TCR beta CDR3 regions amplified from RNA transcripts. During a first-round RT-PCR of the TCR CDR3, the HTBI primer set was used. Each CDR3 protein gets one entry after TCRdb re-called the multiplex PCR reads with MiXCR. The sample yields hundreds of thousands of distinct CDR3 sequences, roughly 15% seen once. Sequenced sample: blood. These receptors were taken from a woman in her 40s with Graves' ophthalmopathy.

This clonotype came up many times. V is TRBV29-1 and J is TRBJ1-2; no definite D call. The CDR3 is made up of 16 amino acids. Trimming took off 5 bases at V and 0 bases at J, with 19 bases between the two ends. The germline CDR1 and CDR2 sequences are SQVTM and ANQGSEA. The CDR3 coding sequence is TGCAGCGTTCTCATACGTGCCGGCCCATCTAACTATGGCTACACCTTC. It specifies CSVLIRAGPSNYGYTF.

The CDR3 DNA reads as TGCGCCAGCAGCCAAGTTCGGAGCTCCTACGAGCAGTACTTC. This codes for CASSQVRSSYEQYF. This sequence joins TRBV4-1 and TRBJ2-7; no clear D gene. V lost 1 base, J lost 0 bases, and 7 bases lay in between. Germline CDR1 MGHRA, CDR2 YSYEKL. The CDR3 covers 14 residues.

This clonotype has at least ten counts. The chain has TRBV12-3 or TRBV12-4 and TRBJ2-5; TRBD1 or TRBD2 may be the D gene (6 bases each). Trimming cost V 3 bases and J 4 bases, with 18 bases left between them. This CDR3 has 16 amino acids. Here the CDR3 reads CASSLGASDSPETQYF. The CDR3 bases are TGTGCCAGCAGTTTGGGGGCTAGCGACTCCCCAGAGACCCAGTACTTC.

V usage is TRBV12-3 or TRBV12-4 and J usage is TRBJ1-1, with 10 bases lining up with TRBD1. Trimming cost V 5 bases and J 1 base; bases outside gene matches: 4. This CDR3 comprises 15 residues. The CDR3 here is CASSGQGVSNTEAFF. The CDR3 DNA sequence: TGTGCCAGCAGTGGACAGGGGGTGTCGAACACTGAAGCTTTCTTT.

This clonotype was recorded at least ten times. The CDR3 loop is CATSDTTGLAGELFF. In DNA, the CDR3 is TGTGCCACCAGTGACACCACCGGGTTAGCGGGGGAGCTGTTTTTT. This sequence joins TRBV24-1 and TRBJ2-2, with D possibly being TRBD2 (5 bases). There are 15 residues in the CDR3. CDR1 and CDR2 from the germline V gene are KGHDR and SFDVKD. V was cut by 4 bases and J by 8 bases, with 16 bases left in between.

This clonotype came up many times. The chain joins TRBV4-2 to TRBJ2-7, with D unresolved. The CDR3 is 12 residues long. V was trimmed by 1 base and J by 3 bases, leaving 4 bases between them. CDR1 is LGHNA and CDR2 is YNFKEQ in the germline V gene. In DNA, the CDR3 is TGTGCCAGCAGCCAAGGCCTCTACGAGCAGTACTTC. Translation gives CASSQGLYEQYF.

The sample holds a few counts of this clonotype. The rearrangement joins TRBV6-1 to TRBJ2-7; 11 bases match TRBD1. The CDR3 is made up of 16 amino acids. Germline CDR1 is MNHNS and CDR2 is SASEGT. The V and J ends lost 5 bases and 4 bases, in that order; junction bases with no gene match: 10. The CDR3 loop reads CASSRPRTGGVYEQYF. The CDR3 DNA reads TGTGCCAGCAGTCGGCCAAGGACAGGGGGCGTTTACGAGCAGTACTTC.

CDR3 bases: TGCGCCAGCCAACGGGCGGGAGTTCAAGAGACCCAGTACTTC. Its translation: CASQRAGVQETQYF. V gene TRBV5-1 combines with J gene TRBJ2-5, with TRBD2 identical over 7 bases. Unmatched junction bases numbered 8, after V lost 7 bases and J lost 2 bases. Germline V gives CDR1 SGHRS, CDR2 YFSETQ. The CDR3 extends over 14 amino acids.

The chain couples TRBV19 to TRBJ2-5, with TRBD1 matching 7 bases. Germline V gives CDR1 LNHDA, CDR2 SQIVND (reference sequence). This CDR3 spans 16 amino acids. V lost 3 bases to trimming and J lost 4 bases; unmatched junction nucleotides: 11. CDR3 region: CASSMVGQPKGETQYF. In nucleotides, the CDR3 is TGTGCCAGTAGTATGGTGGGACAGCCGAAGGGAGAGACCCAGTACTTC.

Many counts were recorded for this clonotype. The J gene is TRBJ1-1, the V gene TRBV12-3 or TRBV12-4; no reliable D call. V dropped 7 bases and J dropped 0 bases, with 9 bases sitting between them. This CDR3 has 13 residues. The CDR3 sequence is CASINSMNTEAFF. The CDR3 coding sequence is TGTGCCAGCATCAATTCCATGAACACTGAAGCTTTCTTT.

This clonotype was found a few times. The rearrangement uses TRBV10-3 and TRBJ2-7; 8 nucleotides align to TRBD1. J was trimmed by 3 bases and V by 6 bases; bases with no gene match: 7. The CDR3 is 14 residues long. Germline lookup yields CDR1 ENHRY and CDR2 SYGVKD. CDR3 bases: TGTGCCATCAGGCCGGGACAGGAGGACTACGAGCAGTACTTC. This gives the protein CAIRPGQEDYEQYF.

Many counts were recorded for this clonotype. The chain couples TRBV28 to TRBJ2-4, with TRBD1 matching 7 bases. Trimming cost V 6 bases and J 3 bases; bases outside gene matches: 8. From germline, CDR1 is MDHEN and CDR2 SYDVKM. This CDR3 has 15 residues. CDR3 sequence reads: CASSSDRAYKNIQYF. CDR3 DNA: TGTGCCAGCAGCTCCGACAGGGCTTACAAAAACATTCAGTACTTC.

This clonotype was detected many times. The J gene is TRBJ2-3, the V gene TRBV20-1; D remains ambiguous. The CDR3 covers 10 residues. The germline V gene encodes CDR1 DFQATT and CDR2 SNEGSKA (reference sequence). Here the CDR3 DNA reads TGCAGCACCGAGGATGATACGCAGTATTTT. Its protein is CSTEDDTQYF.

This clonotype was counted a few times. CDR3 in DNA: TGTGCCAGCAGCTTGACAGGCAGGGGGGACACCGGGGAGCTGTTTTTT. Encoded protein: CASSLTGRGDTGELFF. The rearrangement joins TRBV5-6 to TRBJ2-2, with D perhaps TRBD1 (7 bases). The V end lost 1 base, the J end lost 3 bases, and 13 bases lay between the germline ends. This CDR3 region has 16 residues. In germline, CDR1 is SGHDT, CDR2 YYEEEE.

This clonotype occurred many times. CDR3 in amino acids: CSARDLRQGGYEQYF. The CDR3, as DNA: TGCAGTGCTAGAGATCTTCGACAGGGAGGTTACGAGCAGTACTTC. The chain carries TRBV20-1 and TRBJ2-7; the D gene is possibly TRBD1 (7 bases). Germline CDR1 is DFQATT and CDR2 is SNEGSKA (reference sequence). V was shortened by 0 bases and J by 4 bases, with 16 bases between the two germline ends. The CDR3 totals 15 residues.